This section outlines one T cell receptor (beta chain) sequence together with its context. These data come from a study of T cell changes during pregnancy in multiple sclerosis. The CDR3 is made up of 13 amino acids. Trimming removed 4 bases at V and 8 bases at J, with 14 bases between. Germline V gene sequence: CDR1 GTSNPN, CDR2 SVGIG (reference sequence). Data came from immunoSEQ multiplex PCR; TCRdb stores just in-frame clones and leaves some out. Of 70,000 to 95,000 clones listed, approximately 92% were seen once; the top ten hold around 0.75%. The specimen comprised peripheral blood, sampled in the second trimester of pregnancy. This TCR was sampled from a female donor in good health, enrolled as a control in a pregnancy study. The chain uses TRBV30 and TRBJ1-4; a weak D match, TRBD1 (6 bases). The CDR3 bases are TGTGCCTGGACGAACACAGGGCCGGAAAAACTGTTTTTT. It is translated as CAWTNTGPEKLFF.